The entry that follows covers one T cell receptor beta chain sequence. This entry is derived from a study of shared clonotypes between healthy human individuals. TCRdb keeps only in-frame clones here, not all; method: immunoSEQ multiplex PCR. This table has just over 2,000,000 clones, about 95% appearing once. With 9 bases removed from V and 3 bases from J, the gap between germline ends came to 17 bases. Germline V gene lookup returns CDR1 MNHNY and CDR2 SVGAGI (reference sequence). This CDR3 has 15 residues. Naive CD8 cells lacked CD45RO, underwent positive selection for CCR7 and left out terminally differentiated effector memory CD45RA+ cells.

The chain joins TRBV6-6 to TRBJ2-2, with D unclear. Sequenced input: naive CD8+ T cells sorted from blood. This receptor was taken from a man younger than 35 in good health. The CDR3 DNA reads as TGTGCCAGTTCCTTCGTGCCCCCTTACACCGGGGAGCTGTTTTTT. Translating it yields CASSFVPPYTGELFF.